This is a list of T cell receptor beta chains from one sample in a study of blood T cell repertoires in COVID-19. Here immunoSEQ multiplex PCR was the method, and the copy in TCRdb shows in-frame clones only, minus some. The sample yields around 330,000 clones, 85% seen once. Input material: PBMCs or T cells enriched from blood (not recorded which). All receptors come from a woman aged 30 to 39 who had been exposed to COVID-19. Both conserved end residues are part of each CDR3. A D gene is named only where the DNA matches it firmly. Clone size, where shown, is once, few, many, or a class for clones that have expanded.

cdr3_aa: CASSPQTGNTEAFF
cdr3_nt: TGTGCCAGCTCACCGCAGACAGGGAACACTGAAGCTTTCTTT
clone_size: few
cdr3_length: 14
j_call: TRBJ1-1
v_call: TRBV18
d_call: -

cdr3_aa: CASTILTGDGYTF
cdr3_nt: TGTGCCAGCACCATATTAACAGGGGACGGCTACACCTTC
clone_size: -
cdr3_length: 13
j_call: TRBJ1-2
v_call: TRBV28
d_call: TRBD1

cdr3_aa: CASSGSGGYNEQFF
cdr3_nt: TGCGCCAGCAGCGGTAGCGGGGGGTACAATGAGCAGTTCTTC
clone_size: -
cdr3_length: 14
j_call: TRBJ2-1
v_call: TRBV5-1
d_call: TRBD2

cdr3_aa: CATTDRASGNTIYF
cdr3_nt: TGTGCCACCACGGACAGGGCCTCTGGAAACACCATATATTTT
clone_size: -
cdr3_length: 14
j_call: TRBJ1-3
v_call: TRBV15
d_call: TRBD1

cdr3_aa: CAWSVARGSYEQYF
cdr3_nt: TGTGCCTGGAGTGTGGCCAGGGGATCCTACGAGCAGTACTTC
clone_size: few
cdr3_length: 14
j_call: TRBJ2-7
v_call: TRBV30
d_call: -

cdr3_aa: CASSSAPSSSYNEQFF
cdr3_nt: TGTGCCAGCAGTTCCGCACCTTCCAGCTCCTACAATGAGCAGTTCTTC
clone_size: -
cdr3_length: 16
j_call: TRBJ2-1
v_call: TRBV28
d_call: -

cdr3_aa: CSARGTVEQYF
cdr3_nt: TGCAGTGCGAGGGGGACGGTCGAGCAGTACTTC
clone_size: many
cdr3_length: 11
j_call: TRBJ2-7
v_call: TRBV20-1
d_call: -

cdr3_aa: CSVEDSGGGRSGELFF
cdr3_nt: TGCAGCGTTGAAGATAGTGGCGGGGGGCGGTCCGGGGAGCTGTTTTTT
clone_size: -
cdr3_length: 16
j_call: TRBJ2-2
v_call: TRBV29-1
d_call: TRBD2

cdr3_aa: CAWSRDSNTEAFF
cdr3_nt: TGTGCCTGGAGCCGTGACAGTAACACTGAAGCTTTCTTT
clone_size: -
cdr3_length: 13
j_call: TRBJ1-1
v_call: TRBV30
d_call: -

cdr3_aa: CASSAAPLTGSDYNEQFF
cdr3_nt: TGTGCCAGCAGTGCCGCACCCTTGACAGGATCCGACTACAATGAGCAGTTCTTC
clone_size: -
cdr3_length: 18
j_call: TRBJ2-1
v_call: TRBV28
d_call: -

cdr3_aa: CASSPQGLAAHNEQFF
cdr3_nt: TGTGCCAGCAGCCCCCAGGGACTAGCGGCCCACAATGAGCAGTTCTTC
clone_size: -
cdr3_length: 16
j_call: TRBJ2-1
v_call: TRBV3-1/TRBV3-2
d_call: TRBD2

cdr3_aa: CASSQEAGQALGYTF
cdr3_nt: TGTGCCAGCAGCCAAGAGGCGGGACAGGCCCTGGGCTACACCTTC
clone_size: -
cdr3_length: 15
j_call: TRBJ1-2
v_call: TRBV4-2
d_call: TRBD1

cdr3_aa: CASSLDRRAKNIQYF
cdr3_nt: TGTGCCAGCAGCTTGGACAGGAGAGCCAAAAACATTCAGTACTTC
clone_size: -
cdr3_length: 15
j_call: TRBJ2-4
v_call: TRBV5-4
d_call: -

cdr3_aa: CAWSGFPGFSNQPQHF
cdr3_nt: TGTGCCTGGAGTGGTTTCCCCGGGTTTAGCAATCAGCCCCAGCATTTT
clone_size: -
cdr3_length: 16
j_call: TRBJ1-5
v_call: TRBV30
d_call: -

cdr3_aa: CASKPGQSSYEQYF
cdr3_nt: TGTGCCAGCAAGCCGGGACAGTCCTCCTACGAGCAGTACTTC
clone_size: few
cdr3_length: 14
j_call: TRBJ2-7
v_call: TRBV28
d_call: TRBD1

cdr3_aa: CASSSQGSSGNTIYF
cdr3_nt: TGTGCCAGCAGTAGTCAGGGGAGCTCTGGAAACACCATATATTTT
clone_size: -
cdr3_length: 15
j_call: TRBJ1-3
v_call: TRBV2
d_call: -

cdr3_aa: CASSLFGTDTQYF
cdr3_nt: TGTGCCAGCAGCCTCTTCGGTACAGATACGCAGTATTTT
clone_size: -
cdr3_length: 13
j_call: TRBJ2-3
v_call: TRBV6-2/TRBV6-3
d_call: -

cdr3_aa: CASSLVQGDTQYF
cdr3_nt: TGTGCCAGCAGCTTGGTTCAGGGGGATACGCAGTATTTT
clone_size: -
cdr3_length: 13
j_call: TRBJ2-3
v_call: TRBV5-6
d_call: -

cdr3_aa: CASTELSSERQKLFF
cdr3_nt: TGCGCCAGCACCGAACTTAGCTCGGAGCGGCAAAAACTGTTTTTT
clone_size: -
cdr3_length: 15
j_call: TRBJ1-4
v_call: TRBV10-1
d_call: -

cdr3_aa: CASSQDVTGGETQYF
cdr3_nt: TGTGCCAGCAGCCAAGACGTCACCGGGGGAGAGACCCAGTACTTC
clone_size: -
cdr3_length: 15
j_call: TRBJ2-5
v_call: TRBV4-2
d_call: -

cdr3_aa: CASSQELGDRNQPQHF
cdr3_nt: TGCGCCAGCAGCCAAGAATTGGGGGACAGAAATCAGCCCCAGCATTTT
clone_size: -
cdr3_length: 16
j_call: TRBJ1-5
v_call: TRBV4-1
d_call: TRBD1

cdr3_aa: CASRSNYGYTF
cdr3_nt: TGTGCCAGCAGGTCGAACTATGGCTACACCTTC
clone_size: many
cdr3_length: 11
j_call: TRBJ1-2
v_call: TRBV28
d_call: -

cdr3_aa: CAWQNYGTGNEKLFF
cdr3_nt: TGTGCCTGGCAAAACTACGGGACAGGGAATGAAAAACTGTTTTTT
clone_size: -
cdr3_length: 15
j_call: TRBJ1-4
v_call: TRBV30
d_call: TRBD1

cdr3_aa: CAISEGTGTSAQGEFF
cdr3_nt: TGTGCCATCAGTGAAGGGACCGGGACTAGCGCCCAGGGGGAGTTCTTC
clone_size: few
cdr3_length: 16
j_call: TRBJ2-1
v_call: TRBV10-3
d_call: TRBD2

cdr3_aa: CASSEKAGFPYGYTF
cdr3_nt: TGTGCCAGCAGTGAAAAGGCAGGTTTTCCCTATGGCTACACCTTC
clone_size: once
cdr3_length: 15
j_call: TRBJ1-2
v_call: TRBV6-1
d_call: -

cdr3_aa: CASSLGQGYGYTF
cdr3_nt: TGTGCCAGCAGTCTCGGACAGGGCTATGGCTACACCTTC
clone_size: -
cdr3_length: 13
j_call: TRBJ1-2
v_call: TRBV27
d_call: TRBD1

cdr3_aa: CASIPGQGVYNEQFF
cdr3_nt: TGTGCCAGCATTCCGGGACAGGGGGTCTACAATGAGCAGTTCTTC
clone_size: -
cdr3_length: 15
j_call: TRBJ2-1
v_call: TRBV28
d_call: TRBD1

cdr3_aa: CASREDRMETQYF
cdr3_nt: TGTGCCAGCAGAGAGGACAGGATGGAGACCCAGTACTTC
clone_size: -
cdr3_length: 13
j_call: TRBJ2-5
v_call: TRBV7-9
d_call: TRBD1

cdr3_aa: CASSHYLPPYEQYF
cdr3_nt: TGTGCCAGCAGCCATTACCTACCCCCTTACGAGCAGTACTTC
clone_size: -
cdr3_length: 14
j_call: TRBJ2-7
v_call: TRBV28
d_call: -

cdr3_aa: CASASIEGDQPQHF
cdr3_nt: TGTGCCAGCGCGTCAATCGAGGGCGACCAGCCCCAGCATTTT
clone_size: -
cdr3_length: 14
j_call: TRBJ1-5
v_call: TRBV27
d_call: -

cdr3_aa: CASSVGRVIGSGANVLTF
cdr3_nt: TGTGCCAGCAGCGTAGGCCGGGTAATTGGCTCTGGGGCCAACGTCCTGACTTTC
clone_size: -
cdr3_length: 18
j_call: TRBJ2-6
v_call: TRBV9
d_call: -